This entry is about one T cell receptor beta chain. This clonotype occurred many times. Its antigen is unknown. Qualities for individual bases were not recorded, and no much larger clone is one base off. CDR1 and CDR2 were assigned from the germline V gene (reference sequence) as MNHNY and SVGAGI. The CDR3 measures 13 amino acids from cysteine to phenylalanine. CDR3 DNA is the only sequence kept; it has 39 bases, read in frame from the first base. Trimming removed 7 bases from V and 8 bases from J, leaving 14 bases between the germline ends. TCRbeta-specific cDNA was reverse-transcribed from approximately 460 ng total RNA using a constant-region primer and ProtoScript II reverse transcriptase. TCRbeta libraries were built with three nested multiplex PCR rounds, a slightly modified ARM-PCR procedure. Multiplex TRBV1-TRBV30 forward primers and a Cbeta reverse primer were used in the first two PCR rounds, each of which was run for around 10 cycles. Sample barcodes and Illumina adapters were added in a final 25-cycle PCR with Deep VentR polymerase. Before sequencing, amplicons of 200-500 bp were purified from gel using a QIAquick gel extraction kit. The TCRbeta amplicons were sequenced with 250-bp paired-end reads on an Illumina HiSeq 2500. The study's processing was this. To recover full CDR3 sequences, reads were quality-trimmed using Trimmomatic v0.33 and paired reads were then merged using FLASH v1.2.11. V, D and J germline segments were assigned to the rearranged TCRbeta sequences using MiGEC v1.2.1b. Clonotype statistics and Shannon-Wiener diversity indices were computed with VDJtools v1.0.0. To reduce sampling bias, subsequent analyses other than the diversity analysis used only the 250 most abundant clonotypes in each sample. TCRdb reworked the public reads: Q25 trimming with fastp, MiXCR clone assembly, productive beta chains retained. Merged by CDR3 protein, the rows form single entries marked with the most common genes and DNA. The V and J calls shown here were made by TCRdb, not taken from the authors' results. The table for this sample lists just over 300,000 distinct CDR3 sequences; about 50% of them were counted only once. The top ten clones comprise over 15% of the sample.

This record comes from a study of tumor-infiltrating lymphocytes in primary liver carcinoma (dated 2017 in TCRdb). For the study in its entirety: Roughly five patients with histopathologically diagnosed primary liver carcinoma underwent surgical resection in China between late 2015 and March 2016. A total of about 35 specimens from 5 patients went through TCRbeta repertoire sequencing, namely 25 tumor regions, 5 adjacent noncancerous liver tissues and 5 peripheral blood samples. Each sample produced about 3.5 to 7.13 million productive TCRbeta reads, and read depth showed no significant difference between tissue types. TCRbeta repertoire sequencing, expression microarrays and whole-exome sequencing were combined in the study across five regions of each liver tumor, with adjacent normal tissue and blood also included. The tumors of the five patients were staged as T1-T3 N0M0, with maximum diameters ranging from about 4.2 to 10 cm. Of the five patients, three men and two women aged 30 to 69 years, four had hepatocellular carcinoma and one had combined HCC and intrahepatic cholangiocarcinoma. High reproducibility was observed for the technical replicate repertoires, with mean shared-clone rates roughly 0.89 and correlation coefficients above 0.95.

Study-wide conclusions, independent of this receptor: Because sequencing covered only the TCR beta chain and unpaired alpha chains were not captured, true repertoire diversity is likely underestimated. The top 250 clones made up a significantly larger repertoire fraction in tumors than in blood (p = 0.039). Comparison of CD4+ and CD8+ T cell repertoires was precluded by the use of bulk unsorted samples. With just 4 or 5 patients in the study, the authors point out that the findings should be validated in a larger study. Repertoire overlap was higher between tumor regions (mean about 36%) than tumor-adjacent (approximately 17%) or tumor-blood (approximately 14%) pairs, consistent with antigen-driven expansion.

RNA from unsorted whole blood was extracted with TRIzol reagent, and germline DNA was obtained with the DNeasy Blood & Tissue kit. At the time of sampling, the patients had chronic HBV infection and had not received any treatment. Before surgery, 4 to 5 milliliters of peripheral blood were collected into K2EDTA tubes. The sequenced sample was peripheral blood. This chain joins TRBV6-6 to TRBJ1-4; there is no confident call for the D gene. The origin of this receptor is a woman under 40 with primary liver carcinoma and hepatitis B virus infection. At the DNA level, the sequence is TGTGCCAGCAATTTGCACGCCGTGGAAAAACTGTTTTTT. Its translation reads: CASNLHAVEKLFF.